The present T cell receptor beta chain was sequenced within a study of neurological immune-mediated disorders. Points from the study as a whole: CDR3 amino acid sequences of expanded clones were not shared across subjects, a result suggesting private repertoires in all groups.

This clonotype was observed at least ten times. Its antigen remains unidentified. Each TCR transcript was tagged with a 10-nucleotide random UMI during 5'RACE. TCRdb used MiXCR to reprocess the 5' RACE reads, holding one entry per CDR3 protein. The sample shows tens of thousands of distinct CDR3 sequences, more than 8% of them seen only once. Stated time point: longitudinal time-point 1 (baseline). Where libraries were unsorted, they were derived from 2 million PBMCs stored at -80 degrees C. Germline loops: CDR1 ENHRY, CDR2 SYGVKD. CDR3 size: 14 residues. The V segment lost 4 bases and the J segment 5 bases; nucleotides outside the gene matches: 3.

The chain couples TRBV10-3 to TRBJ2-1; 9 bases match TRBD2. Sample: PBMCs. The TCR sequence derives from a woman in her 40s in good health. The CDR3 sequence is CAISGGRADNEQFF. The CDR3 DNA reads TGTGCCATCAGTGGCGGGAGGGCCGACAATGAGCAGTTCTTC.